Listed here is a single T cell receptor beta chain. Its antigen is as yet unknown. Treatment here: approximately 9-day PBMC culture with coronavirus spike peptide pools or control peptides (ViraFEST assay). T cells were expanded with peptide pools, and expanded clonotypes were identified by TCR sequencing. Once cultured around nine days, CD4+ T cells underwent isolation by negative selection. This sample was included in a study of vaccination and CD4 T cells after COVID-19. With the Oncomine TCR Beta short-read assay, DNA from cultured CD4+ T cells was sequenced. It was from cultured CD4+ T cells that genomic DNA was extracted. Each CDR3 protein gets one entry after TCRdb re-called the PCR reads with MiXCR. The data show about 13,000 distinct CDR3 sequences, 45% to 60% seen once. Germline lookup yields CDR1 MGHDK and CDR2 SYGVNS. The V and J ends lost 3 bases and 1 base respectively, with 13 bases between them. This CDR3 comprises 17 residues.

Study-level results: Convalescent patients displayed a median approximately 90% of reactive clones emerging only post-vaccination.

The receptor was isolated from a human donor who had recovered from COVID-19. The gene calls are TRBV25-1 and TRBJ1-6; TRBD1 is a possible D gene (6 bases). The specimen was CD4+ T cells from blood, cultured in vitro. The CDR3 is CASSEGRGGSYNSPLHF. As DNA, the CDR3 is TGTGCCAGCAGTGAGGGCAGGGGAGGATCCTATAATTCACCCCTCCACTTT.